The 30 T cell receptor beta chains below all came from one sample that was sequenced in a study of shared clonotypes between healthy human individuals. Method: immunoSEQ multiplex PCR; TCRdb's copy keeps in-frame clones and lacks some. The table shows hundreds of thousands of clones, with 72% occurring only once. The sample comprised memory CD4+ T cells sorted from blood. Subset in this sample: CD45RA-negative fraction. Every receptor here comes from a woman aged 25-40 years in good health.

CDR3 bases: TGTGCCAGCAGTGAAGCGGCTAGCGGGGCCTACGAGCAGTACTTC. Protein product: CASSEAASGAYEQYF. The chain links TRBV6-1 to TRBJ2-7; 9 bases agree with TRBD2. V trimming: 0 bases; J trimming: 2 bases; junction bases outside the gene matches: 2. This CDR3 is built from 15 residues. Germline V lookup: CDR1 MNHNS, CDR2 SASEGT.

The CDR3 region is CASSSTRHGEQYF. CDR3 nucleotides: TGTGCCAGCAGCTCGACTAGACACGGAGAGCAGTACTTC. V and J are TRBV11-3 and TRBJ2-7; maybe TRBD2 (6 bases). The CDR3 spans 13 residues. V was shortened by 4 bases and J by 7 bases, with 14 bases between the two germline ends. Germline values: CDR1 SGHNT, CDR2 YENEEA.

The CDR3 nucleotides are TGTGCCAGCAAAGCAGGAGCCCAGGGCTCCCAAGAGACCCAGTACTTC. Residues: CASKAGAQGSQETQYF. The chain carries TRBV9 and TRBJ2-5; possibly TRBD1 for D (5 bases). The V gene's germline CDR1 is SGDLS and CDR2 YYNGEE. The germline V and J ends were trimmed by 6 bases and 1 base, with 19 bases remaining between them. CDR3 length: 16 amino acids.

V and J are TRBV10-1 and TRBJ2-3; no firm D call. V was clipped by 6 bases and J by 4 bases, with 11 bases between them. Germline-derived CDR1 and CDR2 are WNHNN and SYGVQD (reference sequence). The CDR3 runs 13 residues. Written as DNA, the CDR3 is TGCGCCAGCAGCAAGGGATTCGCAGATACGCAGTATTTT. This codes for CASSKGFADTQYF.

The V gene is TRBV28, the J gene TRBJ2-1; tentative D call: TRBD2 (6 bases). The CDR3 is 15 amino acids. Per germline, CDR1 MDHEN and CDR2 SYDVKM. V was clipped by 6 bases and J by 8 bases, with 20 bases between them. The CDR3 protein is CASSPPAGALHEQFF. Here the CDR3 DNA reads TGTGCCAGCAGCCCTCCAGCGGGTGCGTTGCATGAGCAGTTCTTC.

The rearrangement links TRBV6-1 to TRBJ1-1; no reliable D call. V was pared by 7 bases and J by 4 bases, with 10 bases between. Germline V gene sequence: CDR1 MNHNS, CDR2 SASEGT. There are 12 residues in the CDR3. CDR3 in amino acids: CASTPFLTEAFF. The CDR3 DNA reads TGTGCCAGCACCCCATTTCTCACTGAAGCTTTCTTT.

Here the CDR3 reads CTSSPGGGSWYEQYF. CDR3 coding DNA: TGCACCAGCAGCCCTGGCGGGGGGAGTTGGTACGAGCAGTACTTC. The chain has TRBV1 and TRBJ2-7; TRBD2, the table's D call, was not compared with the DNA. TRBV1 is described as a pseudogene. This CDR3 spans 15 amino acids.

This chain connects TRBV6-1 to TRBJ2-7, with TRBD1 matching over 8 bases. The ends lost 4 bases at V and 3 bases at J; junction bases unmatched: 5. This CDR3 comprises 14 residues. Looked up from germline, CDR1 is MNHNS and CDR2 is SASEGT. This chain's CDR3 is CASSVGQGRYEQYF. For the CDR3, the DNA is TGTGCCAGCAGTGTCGGACAGGGACGCTACGAGCAGTACTTC.

The V call is TRBV7-2, the J call TRBJ2-2; TRBD1 might be the D (7 bases). This CDR3 region has 13 residues. Trimming stripped 5 bases from V and 7 bases from J, with 11 bases between. Germline V gene data show CDR1 as SGHTA and CDR2 as FQGNSA. CDR3 sequence (DNA): TGTGCCAGCAGCCCCAGGGGGGACGGGGAGCTGTTTTTT. Translated, it gives CASSPRGDGELFF.

The chain has TRBV5-1 and TRBJ1-3, with 9 bases matching TRBD1. The CDR3 sequence is 14 residues long. Germline values: CDR1 SGHRS, CDR2 YFSETQ. V lost 4 bases to trimming and J lost 8 bases; unmatched junction nucleotides: 7. The CDR3 DNA reads TGCGCCAGCAGCGTTGGACAGGGGCTGGACACCATATATTTT. It yields the protein CASSVGQGLDTIYF. The whole variable domain, filled in from reference TRBV5-1 and TRBJ1-3, reads KAGVTQTPRYLIKTRGQQVTLSCSPISGHRSVSWYQQTPGQGLQFLFEYFSETQRNKGNFPGRFSGRQFSNSRSEMNVSTLELGDSALYLCASSVGQGLDTIYFGEGSWLTVV.

The rearrangement links TRBV11-3 to TRBJ2-5; the D is unclear. Germline V gene lookup returns CDR1 SGHNT and CDR2 YENEEA. This CDR3 has 13 residues. Trimming left V 5 bases short and J 2 bases short, with 9 bases between. The CDR3 DNA is TGTGCCAGCAGCCCTCGCCCACAAGAGACCCAGTACTTC. Protein sequence: CASSPRPQETQYF. Looking up the rest from reference TRBV11-3 and TRBJ2-5 gives the full variable domain: EAGVVQSPRYKIIEKKQPVAFWCNPISGHNTLYWYLQNLGQGPELLIRYENEEAVDDSQLPKDRFSAERLKGVDSTLKIQPAELGDSAVYLCASSPRPQETQYFGPGTRLLVL.

V usage is TRBV19 and J usage is TRBJ2-6, with a tentative D call TRBD1 (6 bases). Looked up from germline, CDR1 is LNHDA and CDR2 is SQIVND (reference sequence). This CDR3 is built from 18 residues. V was shortened by 3 bases and J by 0 bases, with 15 bases between the two germline ends. The CDR3 loop is CASSMRQGSVSGANVLTF. CDR3 coding DNA: TGTGCCAGTAGTATGAGGCAGGGGAGTGTCTCTGGGGCCAACGTCCTGACTTTC.

V gene TRBV7-2 combines with J gene TRBJ1-1, with D maybe TRBD1 (6 bases). V gave up 3 bases and J gave up 1 base, with 9 bases separating them. Germline CDR1 reads SGHTA; CDR2 reads FQGNSA. This CDR3 spans 14 amino acids. The CDR3 spells CASSLDRSNTEAFF. CDR3 nucleotides: TGTGCCAGCAGCTTGGACAGATCGAACACTGAAGCTTTCTTT.

The chain has TRBV7-2 and TRBJ2-4, with no clear D. The CDR3 length is 13 residues. V lost 5 bases and J lost 6, with 11 bases in between. Germline assignment: CDR1 SGHTA and CDR2 FQGNSA. CDR3 protein: CASSPRAGNIQYF. The CDR3 region has the DNA TGTGCCAGCAGCCCTCGGGCAGGAAACATTCAGTACTTC.

This chain connects TRBV19 to TRBJ2-7, with 10 bases matching TRBD1. The junction had 3 bases not matched to a gene; V was cut back by 4 bases and J by 3 bases. The CDR3 runs 14 residues. The germline gives CDR1 LNHDA, CDR2 SQIVND (reference sequence). CDR3 loop: CASSTGQGVYEQYF. DNA of the CDR3: TGTGCCAGTAGTACCGGACAGGGGGTCTACGAGCAGTACTTC.

The chain is built from TRBV6-4 and TRBJ2-1, with 8 bases that match TRBD1. This CDR3 spans 13 amino acids. With 6 bases clipped from V and 7 bases from J, the junction kept 5 bases outside the gene matches. CDR1 and CDR2 (germline): MRHNA, SNTAGT. CDR3 amino acids: CASRGQAGNEQFF. For the CDR3, the DNA is TGTGCCAGCAGGGGACAGGCGGGGAATGAGCAGTTCTTC.

This sequence joins TRBV25-1 and TRBJ2-1; D is undetermined. Germline lookup yields CDR1 MGHDK and CDR2 SYGVNS. The germline V and J ends were trimmed by 0 bases and 10 bases, with 10 bases remaining between them. This CDR3 contains 13 residues. CDR3 region: CASSEYEAREQFF. The CDR3 DNA sequence: TGTGCCAGCAGTGAATATGAGGCACGGGAGCAGTTCTTC.

There are a few counts of this clone. The V call is TRBV6-5, the J call TRBJ2-1, with 10 bases identical to TRBD2. From germline, CDR1 is MNHEY and CDR2 SVGAGI. CDR3 length equals 16 residues. V gave up 2 bases and J gave up 2 bases; unmatched junction bases: 3. CDR3 amino acids: CASSYRTSGAYNEQFF. CDR3 DNA: TGTGCCAGCAGTTACAGGACTAGCGGAGCCTACAATGAGCAGTTCTTC.

There are many counts of this clone. This chain links TRBV7-2 with TRBJ2-3; 10 nucleotides match TRBD1. Trimming cost V 5 bases and J 4 bases; bases outside gene matches: 9. Germline values: CDR1 SGHTA, CDR2 FQGNSA. This CDR3 has 16 residues. CDR3 DNA sequence: TGTGCCAGCAGCCCGACGACAGGGGGCTATGCAGATACGCAGTATTTT. Translating it yields CASSPTTGGYADTQYF.

The J gene is TRBJ1-1, the V gene TRBV5-1; TRBD1 matches 8 bases. CDR1 SGHRS and CDR2 YFSETQ come from the germline V gene. V shed 4 bases and J 3 bases; nucleotides not matched to a gene: 8. CDR3 length: 15 residues. CDR3 coding DNA: TGCGCCAGCAGCCCGCAGGGGGCGGGTGACACTGAAGCTTTCTTT. Translating gives CASSPQGAGDTEAFF.

V is TRBV4-1 and J is TRBJ2-3, with TRBD1 as a possible D gene (7 bases). Germline V CDR1 and CDR2: MGHRA, YSYEKL. The CDR3 spans 17 residues. The germline V and J ends were trimmed by 2 bases and 0 bases, with 15 bases remaining between them. CDR3 bases: TGCGCCAGCAGCCAAACGTTAGCAGGGGGGAGCACAGATACGCAGTATTTT. Encoded protein: CASSQTLAGGSTDTQYF.

This clone was detected a few times. The CDR3 is CASSLRDRGQETQYF. The CDR3 region has the DNA TGTGCCAGCAGCCTCCGGGACAGGGGCCAAGAGACCCAGTACTTC. The chain carries TRBV25-1 and TRBJ2-5; 10 bases agree with TRBD1. This CDR3 is built from 15 residues. Germline V gives CDR1 MGHDK, CDR2 SYGVNS. J was trimmed by 1 base and V by 6 bases; bases with no gene match: 5. The variable domain in full, completed from reference TRBV25-1 and TRBJ2-5, reads EADIYQTPRYLVIGTGKKITLECSQTMGHDKMYWYQQDPGMELHLIHYSYGVNSTEKGDLSSESTVSRIRTEHFPLTLESARPSHTSQYLCASSLRDRGQETQYFGPGTRLLVL.

V gene TRBV18 combines with J gene TRBJ2-5; 7 bases are a match to TRBD1. J was trimmed by 4 bases and V by 5 bases; bases with no gene match: 4. Germline V gene lookup returns CDR1 KGHSH and CDR2 LQKENI. The CDR3 contains 13 residues. For the CDR3, the DNA is TGTGCCAGCTCAATGGACAGGATAGAGACCCAGTACTTC. Protein sequence: CASSMDRIETQYF.

The CDR3 loop is CASSRPTSGGMDTQYF. The CDR3 nucleotides are TGTGCCAGCAGCCGTCCCACTAGCGGGGGTATGGATACGCAGTATTTT. The chain combines TRBV5-4 with TRBJ2-3; 11 nucleotides line up with TRBD2. V shed 4 bases, J shed 6 bases, and the junction held 10 bases outside the gene matches. The CDR3 runs 16 residues. The germline gives CDR1 SGHNT, CDR2 YYREEE (reference sequence).

This clone was counted only a few times. CDR3 in amino acids: CASSEDARAGPQYF. CDR3 bases: TGTGCCAGCAGTGAGGACGCCCGGGCAGGCCCGCAGTATTTT. The rearrangement joins TRBV6-1 to TRBJ2-3; no reliable D call. The CDR3 is made up of 14 amino acids. The germline V gene has CDR1 MNHNS and CDR2 SASEGT. V lost 3 bases and J lost 10, with 17 bases in between.

This clone was counted once. The sample carries other DNA sequences with the same CDR3. The V and J genes are TRBV7-3 and TRBJ2-2; D is possibly TRBD1 (5 bases). Trimming removed 2 bases from V and 1 base from J, with 11 bases in between. Germline V gives CDR1 SGHTA, CDR2 FQGTGA. The CDR3 spans 16 residues. The CDR3 protein is CASSLGGQGNTGELFF. CDR3 in DNA: TGTGCCAGCAGCTTAGGCGGCCAGGGGAACACCGGGGAGCTGTTTTTT.

This clone was seen ten or more times. DNA of the CDR3: TGTGCCAGCAGTGAACAGGGAGAAAGTGGCTACACCTTC. Amino acid sequence: CASSEQGESGYTF. The chain employs TRBV6-1 and TRBJ1-2, with a possible D match to TRBD1 (5 bases). This CDR3 is 13 amino acids long. Germline CDR1 reads MNHNS; CDR2 reads SASEGT. Trimming removed 2 bases at V and 7 bases at J, with 11 bases between.

This sequence joins TRBV5-1 and TRBJ2-3; D perhaps matches TRBD2 (6 bases). The V end lost 5 bases, the J end lost 0 bases, and 13 bases lay between the germline ends. The CDR3 is made up of 15 amino acids. CDR1 is SGHRS and CDR2 is YFSETQ in the germline V gene. This chain's CDR3 is CASRRTTQSTDTQYF. Here the CDR3 DNA reads TGCGCCAGCAGACGGACTACCCAAAGCACAGATACGCAGTATTTT.

The rearrangement uses TRBV28 and TRBJ2-7, with 10 bases lining up with TRBD2. The CDR3 is made up of 12 amino acids. Germline V gene sequence: CDR1 MDHEN, CDR2 SYDVKM. J was trimmed by 8 bases and V by 7 bases; bases with no gene match: 5. The CDR3 is CASIGAGGKQYF. CDR3 bases: TGTGCCAGCATCGGAGCGGGAGGGAAGCAGTACTTC.

The chain recombines TRBV10-2 with TRBJ1-1; D call uncertain. The CDR3 runs 13 residues. Deletions cut 5 bases from V and 5 bases from J, with 12 bases between. Germline V gene lookup returns CDR1 WSHSY and CDR2 SAAADI. The DNA of the CDR3 is TGCGCCAGCAGTAGCCAGGCGGGGACTGAAGCTTTCTTT. It yields the protein CASSSQAGTEAFF.